Sequencing of this T cell receptor beta chain was carried out in a study of blood T cell repertoires in COVID-19. Clones were sequenced by immunoSEQ multiplex PCR, and TCRdb holds only the in-frame ones, with some missing. The sample gives 190,000 or so clones, about 85% of which show up once; roughly a sixth is in the top ten. Trimming cost V 1 base and J 6 bases, with 7 bases left between them. Germline loops: CDR1 SGHNT, CDR2 YENEEA. The CDR3 covers 12 residues. The sequencing input was PBMCs or T cells enriched from blood (not recorded which). The gene calls are TRBV11-3 and TRBJ2-7; tentatively, D is TRBD2 (5 bases). The clonotype comes from a man aged 40-49 years who had recovered from COVID-19. Here the CDR3 DNA reads TGTGCCAGCAGCTTAGTGGGAGTCGAGCAGTACTTC. Its protein product is CASSLVGVEQYF. The full variable domain, rest sourced from reference TRBV11-3 and TRBJ2-7, is EAGVVQSPRYKIIEKKQPVAFWCNPISGHNTLYWYLQNLGQGPELLIRYENEEAVDDSQLPKDRFSAERLKGVDSTLKIQPAELGDSAVYLCASSLVGVEQYFGPGTRLTVT.